The source of this T cell receptor (beta chain) is a study of shared clonotypes between healthy human individuals. CD4+ cell separation produced CD45RA+ naive and CD45RA-negative memory subsets. V lost 4 bases, J lost 4 bases, and 16 bases lay in between. Germline V gene sequence: CDR1 MNHEY, CDR2 SMNVEV (reference sequence). The CDR3 covers 15 residues. The assay was immunoSEQ multiplex PCR, and TCRdb's table has in-frame clones only and misses some. The sample holds some 1.4 million clones; about 96% are singletons and the top ten take approximately 1.1%. The sequence was obtained from a man aged 30 to 39 in good health. The chain couples TRBV27 to TRBJ1-1; tentatively, D is TRBD1 (5 bases). Sequencing used naive CD4+ T cells sorted from blood. Noted subset: CD45RA+ positively selected. The CDR3 DNA follows: TGTGCCAGCAGTTCGGCAGGGCGTCGTAGCACTGAAGCTTTCTTT. Its translation is CASSSAGRRSTEAFF.